A single T cell receptor (beta chain) is shown here with its context. Its target is unknown. Primers: 60 Vbeta forward and 13 Jbeta reverse. Profiled with immunoSEQ multiplex PCR; TCRdb holds only in-frame clones, not every one. The sample carries 200,000 or so clones, approximately 81% recorded once. These data originate in a study of cytomegalovirus exposure and HLA in healthy donors. Across the whole study: An earlier analysis identified under 130 million unique TCR beta sequences in 150 million to 200 million T cells.

The donors, nominally healthy at sampling, likely had unrecorded immune exposures. Study-level findings and limits: In an earlier analysis, in some 500 donors, most V segments appeared productive either ~90% or ~30% of the time. Sequencing artifact likely explains a cluster of highly shared sequence variants.

V lost 1 base and J 6 bases, leaving 12 bases between the germline ends. CDR1 and CDR2 from the germline V gene are GTSNPN and SVGIG (reference sequence). This CDR3 spans 13 amino acids. Input material: PBMCs. The clonotype comes from a boy between 10 and 17 years old in good health and CMV-seronegative. The gene calls are TRBV30 and TRBJ1-1; D gene ambiguous. The CDR3: CAWSGSGSAEAFF. In DNA, the CDR3 is TGTGCCTGGAGTGGGAGTGGCTCGGCTGAAGCTTTCTTT.